Each of the 30 T cell receptor beta chains below was sequenced from the same sample in a study of CD8+ T cells in alopecia areata. Reverse transcription of extracted RNA yielded cDNA, which provided the sequencing template. Profiled with immunoSEQ multiplex PCR; TCRdb holds only in-frame clones, not every one. The data hold 50,000 to 80,000 clones, with 44% observed a single time. The sequenced sample consisted of NKG2D-low CD8+ T cells sorted from blood. The source is a human donor with alopecia areata.

This clone has only one observation. The rearrangement uses TRBV7-3 and TRBJ2-1; 9 nucleotides line up with TRBD1. V dropped 2 bases and J dropped 6; count of bases not matched to a gene: 2. The CDR3 runs to 14 residues. The germline gives CDR1 SGHTA, CDR2 FQGTGA. Here the CDR3 reads CASSLGQGINEQFF. The CDR3 DNA is TGTGCCAGCAGCTTAGGACAGGGGATCAATGAGCAGTTCTTC.

V usage is TRBV5-1 and J usage is TRBJ1-1; the match to TRBD1 covers 8 bases. Unmatched junction bases numbered 0, after V lost 2 bases and J lost 0 bases. The CDR3 is made up of 14 amino acids. Germline CDR1 reads SGHRS; CDR2 reads YFSETQ. CDR3 sequence reads: CASSFRGLNTEAFF. The CDR3 DNA reads TGCGCCAGCAGCTTCAGGGGGCTGAACACTGAAGCTTTCTTT.

The sample holds a few counts of this clone. The V call is TRBV7-9, the J call TRBJ1-2, with D possibly TRBD1 on 5 matching bases. The germline V gene encodes CDR1 SEHNR and CDR2 FQNEAQ (reference sequence). This CDR3 has 14 residues. V was cut by 1 base and J by 4 bases, with 10 bases left in between. The CDR3 DNA is TGTGCCAGCAGCTTAGACGGGACCATCTATGGCTACACCTTC. Amino acids: CASSLDGTIYGYTF.

This clone was picked up a small number of times. The chain couples TRBV29-1 to TRBJ2-7; the D call may be TRBD1 or TRBD2 (6 bases each). Germline assignment: CDR1 SQVTM and CDR2 ANQGSEA. Trimming left V 6 bases short and J 3 bases short, with 15 bases between. CDR3 length: 13 residues. CDR3 region: CSVAGTTDYEQYF. In DNA, the CDR3 is TGCAGCGTGGCGGGGACAACGGACTACGAGCAGTACTTC.

In its sample, this clone was seen a few times. CDR3 loop: CASSLPPTSGGVDTQYF. DNA for the CDR3: TGTGCCAGCAGCTTACCCCCGACTAGCGGGGGTGTAGATACGCAGTATTTT. The V call is TRBV7-9, the J call TRBJ2-3, with 12 bases aligning to TRBD2. Trimming at V came to 2 bases and at J to 5 bases, leaving 8 bases not matched to a gene. The CDR3 is made up of 17 amino acids. Looked up from germline, CDR1 is SEHNR and CDR2 is FQNEAQ (reference sequence). Combining the CDR3 with reference TRBV7-9 and TRBJ2-3 gives the whole variable domain DTGVSQNPRHKITKRGQNVTFRCDPISEHNRLYWYRQTLGQGPEFLTYFQNEAQLEKSRLLSDRFSAERPKGSFSTLEIQRTEQGDSAMYLCASSLPPTSGGVDTQYFGPGTRLTVL.

V gene TRBV6-6 combines with J gene TRBJ2-3; 9 bases match TRBD2. The CDR3 length is 15 residues. CDR1 and CDR2 from the germline V gene are MNHNY and SVGAGI (reference sequence). V lost 2 bases, J lost 3 bases, and 3 bases stayed unmatched. The CDR3, as DNA: TGTGCCAGCAGTTACGTAAGCGGGAGGACAGATACGCAGTATTTT. Translation gives CASSYVSGRTDTQYF.

Details on this clone: One end of the junction fails to match germline, which may point to a read error. The genes are TRBV7-8 and TRBJ2-1, with D perhaps matching TRBD2 (7 bases). CDR3 length: 15 residues. CDR1 and CDR2 (germline): SGHVS, FQNEAQ. Here the CDR3 reads CASSLRGGPYNKQFF. The CDR3 coding sequence is TGTGCCAGCAGCTTAAGGGGGGGCCCCTACAATAAGCAGTTCTTC.

The V call is TRBV4-1, the J call TRBJ1-2, with 7 positions matching TRBD1. The CDR3 contains 13 residues. The germline CDR1 and CDR2 sequences are MGHRA and YSYEKL. V shed 6 bases, J shed 7 bases, and the junction held 8 bases outside the gene matches. The CDR3 spells CASRETGRGGYTF. The CDR3 DNA reads TGCGCCAGCAGGGAGACAGGGAGAGGTGGCTACACCTTC.

J is TRBJ2-7 and V is TRBV27; D is unclear. Germline V lookup: CDR1 MNHEY, CDR2 SMNVEV (reference sequence). Trimming stripped 4 bases from V and 4 bases from J, with 11 bases between. The CDR3 length is 13 residues. CDR3 coding DNA: TGTGCCAGCAGTTCAGGTCAGGTTTACGAGCAGTACTTC. Translation gives CASSSGQVYEQYF.

This rearrangement joins TRBV7-8 to TRBJ2-1, with 11 bases identical to TRBD2. The ends lost 1 base at V and 12 bases at J; junction bases unmatched: 20. From germline, CDR1 is SGHVS and CDR2 FQNEAQ. The CDR3 is 19 amino acids. The CDR3 sequence: CASSLERLAGSTGRDRQFF. The CDR3 bases are TGTGCCAGCAGCTTAGAGAGACTAGCGGGATCAACGGGACGAGATCGGCAGTTCTTC.

The chain links TRBV5-1 to TRBJ1-6; TRBD1 agrees at 7 bases. The CDR3 totals 15 residues. Germline-derived CDR1 and CDR2 are SGHRS and YFSETQ. Trimming removed 2 bases from V and 7 bases from J; junction bases left unmatched: 6. The CDR3 coding sequence is TGCGCCAGCAGCTTCCGACAGGGTCCGAATTCACCCCTCCACTTT. Protein: CASSFRQGPNSPLHF. Full variable domain (rest looked up from reference TRBV5-1 and TRBJ1-6): KAGVTQTPRYLIKTRGQQVTLSCSPISGHRSVSWYQQTPGQGLQFLFEYFSETQRNKGNFPGRFSGRQFSNSRSEMNVSTLELGDSALYLCASSFRQGPNSPLHFGNGTRLTVT.

J is TRBJ1-1 and V is TRBV7-9, with 7 bases that match TRBD1. V lost 4 bases and J lost 3; bases outside the gene matches: 2. The CDR3 is made up of 13 amino acids. CDR1 and CDR2 from the germline V gene are SEHNR and FQNEAQ (reference sequence). CDR3 bases: TGTGCCAGCAGCTCCAGGGGGTACACTGAAGCTTTCTTT. It codes for CASSSRGYTEAFF.

About this clone: The same CDR3 arises from other DNA sequences in this sample as well. The V and J genes are TRBV29-1 and TRBJ2-3, with D perhaps TRBD2 (6 bases). The germline CDR1 and CDR2 sequences are SQVTM and ANQGSEA. The length of the CDR3 is 14 residues. V lost 3 bases to trimming and J lost 0 bases, with 10 bases between them. CDR3 sequence (DNA): TGCAGCGTTGACACCGGGACTAGCACAGATACGCAGTATTTT. Translating it yields CSVDTGTSTDTQYF.

J is TRBJ2-1 and V is TRBV29-1; 10 positions agree with TRBD2. Germline trimming cut 1 base from V and 6 bases from J; bases unmatched to any gene: 3. Per the germline V gene, CDR1 is SQVTM and CDR2 is ANQGSEA. This CDR3 is built from 14 residues. CDR3 residues: CSVEVGLAVNEQFF. As DNA, the CDR3 is TGCAGCGTTGAAGTTGGACTAGCGGTCAATGAGCAGTTCTTC.

This sequence joins TRBV4-3 and TRBJ2-7; D call uncertain. Trimming cost V 4 bases and J 3 bases, with 13 bases left between them. The CDR3 covers 14 residues. Looked up from germline, CDR1 is LGHNA and CDR2 is YSLEER. The CDR3: CASSLDLTLYEQYF. The CDR3, as DNA: TGCGCCAGCAGCCTAGACCTAACCCTCTACGAGCAGTACTTC.

This chain joins TRBV7-6 and TRBJ2-5; TRBD2 might be the D (5 bases). V dropped 3 bases and J dropped 0 bases, with 17 bases sitting between them. Looked up from germline, CDR1 is SGHVS and CDR2 is FNYEAQ. The CDR3 has 17 residues. CDR3 sequence reads: CASSFGEMEADQETQYF. Written as DNA, the CDR3 is TGTGCCAGCAGCTTCGGAGAGATGGAGGCCGACCAAGAGACCCAGTACTTC.

The V and J genes are TRBV29-1 and TRBJ1-2; 10 bases align to TRBD1. Per the germline V gene, CDR1 is SQVTM and CDR2 is ANQGSEA. The CDR3 contains 15 residues. Trimming took 6 bases from V and 8 from J; bases not matched to a gene: 15. In DNA form, the CDR3 reads TGCAGCGTCGGAGTTGTACCGGGACAGGGGAACGGCTACACCTTC. Protein product: CSVGVVPGQGNGYTF. The complete variable domain, with remaining parts taken from reference TRBV29-1 and TRBJ1-2, reads SAVISQKPSRDICQRGTSLTIQCQVDSQVTMMFWYRQQPGQSLTLIATANQGSEATYESGFVIDKFPISRPNLTFSTLTVSNMSPEDSSIYLCSVGVVPGQGNGYTFGSGTRLTVV.

The chain links TRBV4-3 to TRBJ2-1; D perhaps matches TRBD1 (5 bases). CDR3 length: 16 residues. Germline CDR1 LGHNA, CDR2 YSLEER. Trimming removed 0 bases from V and 1 base from J, with 10 bases in between. The CDR3 nucleotides read TGCGCCAGCAGCCAAGATCGGCAGGGATCCTACAATGAGCAGTTCTTC. Protein: CASSQDRQGSYNEQFF.

CDR3 amino acids: CASSGGTSGSYEQYF. CDR3 nucleotide sequence: TGTGCCAGCAGCGGGGGGACTAGCGGTAGCTACGAGCAGTACTTC. V usage is TRBV7-9 and J usage is TRBJ2-7; 11 bases are shared with TRBD2. CDR1 and CDR2 (germline): SEHNR, FQNEAQ (reference sequence). J was trimmed by 3 bases and V by 5 bases; bases with no gene match: 6. The CDR3 loop spans 15 amino acids. The full variable domain, its missing parts supplied by reference TRBV7-9 and TRBJ2-7, is DTGVSQNPRHKITKRGQNVTFRCDPISEHNRLYWYRQTLGQGPEFLTYFQNEAQLEKSRLLSDRFSAERPKGSFSTLEIQRTEQGDSAMYLCASSGGTSGSYEQYFGPGTRLTVT.

This clone has a handful of counts. In nucleotides, the CDR3 is TGCAGCGCCGGGCGGGAACAAGAGACCCAGTACTTC. Translation gives CSAGREQETQYF. The chain links TRBV29-1 to TRBJ2-5, with a possible D match to TRBD2 (6 bases). Germline assignment: CDR1 SQVTM and CDR2 ANQGSEA. Deletions cut 7 bases from V and 2 bases from J, with 11 bases between. The CDR3 is made up of 12 amino acids.

This clone was recorded a few times. DNA of the CDR3: TGTGCCAGCAGTGATCAGAATGAGCAGTTCTTC. Its protein product is CASSDQNEQFF. This chain links TRBV2 with TRBJ2-1; no clear D. Germline V lookup: CDR1 SNHLY, CDR2 FYNNEI. V lost 3 bases, J lost 7 bases, and 4 bases lay in between. This CDR3 has 11 residues.

CDR3 region: CASSTHRAGEQYF. DNA of the CDR3: TGTGCCAGCAGTACCCACAGGGCAGGAGAGCAGTACTTC. The gene calls are TRBV27 and TRBJ2-7, with a weak D call TRBD1 (6 bases). The CDR3 runs 13 residues. Germline CDR1 MNHEY, CDR2 SMNVEV (reference sequence). V lost 5 bases to trimming and J lost 7 bases, with 15 bases between them.

This chain joins TRBV7-2 and TRBJ2-7; D ambiguous. From germline, CDR1 is SGHTA and CDR2 FQGNSA. V lost 4 bases and J 3 bases, leaving 16 bases between the germline ends. The CDR3 covers 15 residues. This CDR3 is CASSWVLGTVYEQYF. Here the CDR3 DNA reads TGTGCCAGCAGCTGGGTATTGGGTACAGTCTACGAGCAGTACTTC.

V usage is TRBV14 and J usage is TRBJ2-7, with D hard to call. The V end lost 4 bases, the J end lost 3 bases, and 7 bases lay between the germline ends. This CDR3 has 12 residues. The germline V gene encodes CDR1 SGHDN and CDR2 FVKESK. The CDR3 region is CASSPGHYEQYF. In DNA form, the CDR3 reads TGTGCCAGCAGCCCCGGGCACTACGAGCAGTACTTC.

In this sample, this clone turned up a few times. The CDR3 nucleotides are TGCAGCGTCAAAAGGGGACAGATCTCCTACGAGCAGTACTTC. Translated: CSVKRGQISYEQYF. The chain links TRBV29-1 to TRBJ2-7; 7 nucleotides line up with TRBD1. V trimming: 6 bases; J trimming: 0 bases; junction bases outside the gene matches: 8. From germline, CDR1 is SQVTM and CDR2 ANQGSEA. CDR3 length: 14 residues.

Only one count was recorded for this clone. The CDR3 sequence is CASSYPGGRQITDTQYF. The CDR3 DNA sequence: TGTGCCAGCAGCTACCCTGGTGGCAGGCAAATCACAGATACGCAGTATTTT. The chain combines TRBV13 with TRBJ2-3; D ambiguous. Germline V gives CDR1 PRHDT, CDR2 FYEKMQ (reference sequence). The CDR3 has 17 residues. Trimming shortened V by 4 bases and J by 2 bases, and 19 bases separated the two germline ends.

CDR3 DNA sequence: TGTGCCAGCAGTCGTCACCCTGACAGGGATGAAGATACGCAGTATTTT. The encoded protein is CASSRHPDRDEDTQYF. The V and J genes are TRBV28 and TRBJ2-3; TRBD1 matches 7 bases. This CDR3 has 16 amino acids. J lost 5 bases, V lost 5 bases, and 13 bases had no gene match. Germline V CDR1 and CDR2: MDHEN, SYDVKM.

This clone has more than one count but fewer than ten. The chain combines TRBV5-1 with TRBJ2-1, with 13 positions matching TRBD2. CDR3 length: 15 amino acids. Germline V CDR1 and CDR2: SGHRS, YFSETQ. The junction had 2 bases not matched to a gene; V was cut back by 4 bases and J by 4 bases. The CDR3 loop reads CASSRTSGGYNEQFF. The DNA for the CDR3 is TGCGCCAGCAGCAGGACTAGCGGGGGATACAATGAGCAGTTCTTC.

This chain links TRBV15 with TRBJ1-2, with TRBD1 matching over 9 bases. The V gene end was trimmed by 5 bases and the J gene end by 2 bases; junction bases not matched to a gene: 15. This CDR3 is built from 18 residues. Looked up from germline, CDR1 is LNHNV and CDR2 is YYDKDF (reference sequence). CDR3 loop: CATSLPLPAGTGNYGYTF. In nucleotides, the CDR3 is TGTGCCACCAGCCTACCTTTACCCGCCGGGACAGGGAACTATGGCTACACCTTC.

The chain uses TRBV9 and TRBJ2-3; a possible D gene is TRBD1 (7 bases). Trimming took off 3 bases at V and 3 bases at J, with 14 bases between the two ends. Germline V gene sequence: CDR1 SGDLS, CDR2 YYNGEE. The CDR3 consists of 15 residues. The CDR3 sequence: CASSGGGTETDTQYF. The CDR3 DNA reads as TGTGCCAGCAGCGGCGGAGGGACAGAAACAGATACGCAGTATTTT.